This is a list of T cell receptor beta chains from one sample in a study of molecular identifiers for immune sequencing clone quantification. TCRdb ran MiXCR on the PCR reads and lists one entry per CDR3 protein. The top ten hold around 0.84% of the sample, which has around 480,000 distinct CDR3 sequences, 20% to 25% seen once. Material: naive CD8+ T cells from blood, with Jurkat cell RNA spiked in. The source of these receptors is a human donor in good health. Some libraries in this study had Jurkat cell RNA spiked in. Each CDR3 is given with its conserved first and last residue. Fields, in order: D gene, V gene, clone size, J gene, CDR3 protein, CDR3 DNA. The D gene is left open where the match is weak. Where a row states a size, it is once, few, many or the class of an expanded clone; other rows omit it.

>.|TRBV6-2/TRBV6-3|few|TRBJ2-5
CASSYFEGTQYF
TGTGCCAGCAGTTACTTTGAGGGGACCCAGTACTTC
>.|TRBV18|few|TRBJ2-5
CASSPAGHHQETQYF
TGTGCCAGCTCACCAGCCGGACATCACCAAGAGACCCAGTACTTC
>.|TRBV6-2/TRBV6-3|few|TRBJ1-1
CASSYSGNNTEAFF
TGTGCCAGCAGTTATTCCGGGAACAACACTGAAGCTTTCTTT
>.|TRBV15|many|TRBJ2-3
CATSRGVVGSDTQYF
TGTGCCACCAGCAGAGGGGTAGTAGGCTCAGATACGCAGTATTTT
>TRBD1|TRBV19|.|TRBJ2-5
CASDNSGGIAPETQYF
TGTGCCAGTGATAATTCAGGGGGAATCGCTCCGGAGACCCAGTACTTC
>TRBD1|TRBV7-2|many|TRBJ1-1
CASSNRDRGASEAFF
TGTGCCAGCAGCAATAGGGACAGGGGGGCTTCTGAAGCTTTCTTT
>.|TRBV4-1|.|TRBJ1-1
CASSQDSVGNLNTEAFF
TGCGCCAGCAGCCAAGATAGCGTGGGGAACTTGAACACTGAAGCTTTCTTT
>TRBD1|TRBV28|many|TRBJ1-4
CASSLTGRPKLFF
TGTGCCAGCAGTTTGACAGGGAGGCCAAAACTGTTTTTT
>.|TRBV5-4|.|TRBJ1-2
CASSLDVESYYGYTF
TGTGCCAGCAGCTTGGATGTTGAGTCCTACTATGGCTACACCTTC
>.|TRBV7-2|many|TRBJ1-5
CASSSGEGPISNQPQHF
TGTGCCAGCAGCTCCGGGGAGGGGCCGATTAGCAATCAGCCCCAGCATTTT
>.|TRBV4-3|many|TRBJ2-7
CASSQDVGVPPYEQYF
TGCGCCAGCAGCCAAGACGTAGGAGTGCCTCCCTACGAGCAGTACTTC
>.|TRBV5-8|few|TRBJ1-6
CASTFLPGSSYNSPLHF
TGTGCCAGCACGTTCCTTCCGGGAAGCTCCTATAATTCACCCCTCCACTTT
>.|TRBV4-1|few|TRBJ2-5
CASSQVAGTVWETQYF
TGCGCCAGCAGCCAAGTCGCGGGGACAGTATGGGAGACCCAGTACTTC
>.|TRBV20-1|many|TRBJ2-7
CSASDRNSYEQYF
TGCAGTGCTAGTGACAGGAACTCCTACGAGCAGTACTTC
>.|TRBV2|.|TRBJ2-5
CASSELIRDEQYF
TGTGCCAGCAGTGAATTGATTCGGGATGAGCAGTACTTC
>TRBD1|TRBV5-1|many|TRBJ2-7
CASSPGDSLSYEQYF
TGCGCCAGCAGCCCCGGGGACAGCCTCTCCTACGAGCAGTACTTC
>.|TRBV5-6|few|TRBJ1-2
CASSLNTDAYF
TGTGCCAGCAGCTTGAACACGGATGCCTACTTC
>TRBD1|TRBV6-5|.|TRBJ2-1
CASSVGDRFNSYNEQFF
TGTGCCAGCAGCGTGGGGGACAGGTTTAACTCCTACAATGAGCAGTTCTTC
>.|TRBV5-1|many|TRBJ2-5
CASSLGHDQETQYF
TGCGCCAGCAGCTTGGGACACGATCAAGAGACCCAGTACTTC
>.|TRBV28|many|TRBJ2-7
CASSLLLTSHSEQYF
TGTGCCAGCAGTTTATTGCTGACTAGTCACTCCGAGCAGTACTTC
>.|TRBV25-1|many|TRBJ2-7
CASSGRTVSYEQYF
TGTGCCAGCAGTGGACGGACGGTCTCCTACGAGCAGTACTTC
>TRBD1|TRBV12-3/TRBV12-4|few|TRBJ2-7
CASTLDRGFYEQYF
TGTGCCAGCACCCTGGACAGGGGATTCTACGAGCAGTACTTC
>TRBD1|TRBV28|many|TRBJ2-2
CASSFAQDRGLSGELFF
TGTGCCAGCAGTTTCGCCCAAGACAGGGGGCTGTCCGGGGAGCTGTTTTTT
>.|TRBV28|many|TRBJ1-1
CASSWARGALNTEAFF
TGTGCCAGCAGTTGGGCGCGGGGGGCCCTGAACACTGAAGCTTTCTTT
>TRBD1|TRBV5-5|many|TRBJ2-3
CASSLGQGAGDTQYF
TGTGCCAGCAGCTTGGGACAGGGGGCAGGAGATACGCAGTATTTT
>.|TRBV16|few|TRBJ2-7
CASSQPGHDTHYEQYF
TGTGCCAGCAGCCAACCCGGACACGACACCCACTACGAGCAGTACTTC
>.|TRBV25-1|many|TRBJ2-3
CASSVDPPGTQYF
TGTGCCAGCAGTGTGGACCCGCCCGGTACGCAGTATTTT
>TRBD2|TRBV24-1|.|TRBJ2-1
CATSDLTSEYNEQFF
TGTGCCACCAGTGACCTGACTAGCGAGTACAATGAGCAGTTCTTC
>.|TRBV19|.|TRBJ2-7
CASSIKGRHYEQYF
TGTGCCAGTAGTATTAAAGGGCGGCACTACGAGCAGTACTTC
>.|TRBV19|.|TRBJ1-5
CASSKGHTNQPQHF
TGTGCCAGTAGCAAGGGACACACCAATCAGCCCCAGCATTTT
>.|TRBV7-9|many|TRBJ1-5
CASSLLDGNQPQHF
TGTGCCAGCAGCTTACTCGACGGAAATCAGCCCCAGCATTTT
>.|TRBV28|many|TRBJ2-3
CAAQEGPYTDTQYF
TGTGCCGCCCAGGAGGGGCCCTACACAGATACGCAGTATTTT
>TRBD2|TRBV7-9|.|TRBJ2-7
CASGHTRTSGSYEQYF
TGTGCCAGCGGCCACACCAGGACTAGCGGGAGCTACGAGCAGTACTTC
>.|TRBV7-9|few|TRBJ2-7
CASSPPGSGGDEQYF
TGTGCCAGCAGCCCCCCCGGTTCCGGAGGGGACGAGCAGTACTTC
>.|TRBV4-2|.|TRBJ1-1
CASSQGYTVSGEAFF
TGTGCCAGCAGCCAAGGGTACACAGTCTCGGGTGAAGCTTTCTTT
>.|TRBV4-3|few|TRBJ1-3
CASSPEPDRNSGNTIYF
TGCGCCAGCAGCCCAGAGCCCGACAGGAACTCTGGAAACACCATATATTTT
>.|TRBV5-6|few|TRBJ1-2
CASSLQGQSYGYTF
TGTGCCAGCAGCTTGCAGGGCCAGTCCTATGGCTACACCTTC
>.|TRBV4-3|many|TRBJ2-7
CASSQDSGEGFEQYF
TGCGCCAGCAGCCAAGATTCCGGGGAAGGCTTCGAGCAGTACTTC
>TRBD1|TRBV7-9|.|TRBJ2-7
CASSWQGTATSYEQYF
TGTGCCAGCAGCTGGCAAGGGACAGCGACTTCCTACGAGCAGTACTTC
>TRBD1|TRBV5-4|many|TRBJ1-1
CASSLEGAYTEAFF
TGTGCCAGCAGCTTGGAGGGGGCATACACTGAAGCTTTCTTT
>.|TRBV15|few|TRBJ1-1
CATSRVIRDTEVFF
TGTGCCACCAGCAGAGTAATTCGAGACACTGAAGTTTTCTTT
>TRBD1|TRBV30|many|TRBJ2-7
CAWSRTGGYEQYF
TGTGCCTGGAGTCGGACAGGGGGGTACGAGCAGTACTTC
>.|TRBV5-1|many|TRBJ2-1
CASSYKENRVRSYNEQFF
TGCGCCAGCAGCTACAAAGAGAACAGGGTTCGATCCTACAATGAGCAGTTCTTC